Below, 15 T cell receptor beta chains from the same sample are listed, as sequenced in a study of blood T cell repertoires in COVID-19. Produced via immunoSEQ multiplex PCR; TCRdb's table is partial and in-frame only. The table has over 150,000 clones, around four fifths seen once; the top ten hold about 2%. Sample: peripheral blood. These TCRs come from an elderly woman with acute or convalescent COVID-19.

The chain has TRBV5-4 and TRBJ2-1; no reliable D call. V was cut by 0 bases and J by 7 bases, with 5 bases left in between. Germline V gene data show CDR1 as SGHNT and CDR2 as YYREEE (reference sequence). This CDR3 has 12 residues. The CDR3 nucleotides read TGTGCCAGCAGCTTGGGACTTAATGAGCAGTTCTTC. This codes for CASSLGLNEQFF.

This rearrangement joins TRBV7-2 to TRBJ1-5; the match to TRBD1 covers 7 bases. Germline V CDR1 and CDR2: SGHTA, FQGNSA. Unmatched junction bases numbered 8, after V lost 3 bases and J lost 6 bases. The CDR3 extends over 15 amino acids. CDR3 amino acids: CASSLTGTGGQPQHF. The CDR3 DNA reads TGTGCCAGCAGCTTGACAGGGACGGGCGGTCAGCCCCAGCATTTT.

The chain employs TRBV28 and TRBJ2-7; perhaps TRBD2 as D (5 bases). Trimming took 6 bases from V and 5 from J, leaving 11 bases between them. CDR1 is MDHEN, CDR2 SYDVKM, per germline. This CDR3 is 12 amino acids long. DNA of the CDR3: TGTGCCAGCAGCGAGGGATGGAACGAGCAGTACTTC. Protein: CASSEGWNEQYF.

A few counts support this clone. The chain has TRBV6-5 and TRBJ2-7, with D possibly matching TRBD1 (6 bases). Looked up from germline, CDR1 is MNHEY and CDR2 is SVGAGI. The germline V and J ends were trimmed by 7 bases and 2 bases, with 18 bases remaining between them. This CDR3 has 15 residues. CDR3 coding DNA: TGTGCCAGCACCCTACAAGATGGGGGCGCCTACGAGCAGTACTTC. It yields the protein CASTLQDGGAYEQYF.

The chain uses TRBV5-1 and TRBJ1-1, with D possibly TRBD1 on 6 matching bases. The V gene's germline CDR1 is SGHRS and CDR2 YFSETQ. This CDR3 comprises 15 residues. V lost 4 bases to trimming and J lost 2 bases, with 15 bases between them. The DNA of the CDR3 is TGCGCCAGCAGCCCGGCAGGGGCCTATAACACTGAAGCTTTCTTT. It is translated as CASSPAGAYNTEAFF.

The chain has TRBV7-9 and TRBJ1-2; 9 bases map to TRBD1. The CDR3 spans 16 residues. Germline V gene data show CDR1 as SEHNR and CDR2 as FQNEAQ (reference sequence). The ends lost 5 bases at V and 5 bases at J; junction bases unmatched: 12. CDR3 bases: TGTGCCAGCAGCGCTACCGGGACAGGGTCTTGGTATGGCTACACCTTC. Its protein is CASSATGTGSWYGYTF.

V usage is TRBV12-3 or TRBV12-4 and J usage is TRBJ2-1; D ambiguous. The CDR3 is made up of 12 amino acids. The V and J ends lost 4 bases and 10 bases respectively, with 11 bases between them. CDR3 protein: CASSSLVGEQFF. The CDR3 region has the DNA TGTGCCAGCAGTTCATTAGTGGGCGAGCAGTTCTTC.

The chain uses TRBV6-1 and TRBJ1-1; D ambiguous. Germline V gives CDR1 MNHNS, CDR2 SASEGT. This CDR3 region has 13 residues. Trimming removed 2 bases at V and 3 bases at J, with 7 bases between. The CDR3 region is CASSEIGDTEAFF. For the CDR3, the DNA is TGTGCCAGCAGTGAAATCGGTGACACTGAAGCTTTCTTT.

The chain is built from TRBV5-1 and TRBJ2-1, with 12 bases that match TRBD2. V gave up 2 bases and J gave up 8 bases; unmatched junction bases: 11. This CDR3 has 17 amino acids. Germline V CDR1 and CDR2: SGHRS, YFSETQ. The CDR3 region is CASSFALAGGRGHEQFF. DNA for the CDR3: TGCGCCAGCAGCTTCGCACTAGCGGGAGGCCGGGGGCATGAGCAGTTCTTC. Full variable domain (rest looked up from reference TRBV5-1 and TRBJ2-1): KAGVTQTPRYLIKTRGQQVTLSCSPISGHRSVSWYQQTPGQGLQFLFEYFSETQRNKGNFPGRFSGRQFSNSRSEMNVSTLELGDSALYLCASSFALAGGRGHEQFFGPGTRLTVL.

The rearrangement uses TRBV9 and TRBJ2-7; TRBD2 aligns across 7 bases. Germline lookup yields CDR1 SGDLS and CDR2 YYNGEE. CDR3 length: 15 amino acids. The V gene end was trimmed by 3 bases and the J gene end by 2 bases; junction bases not matched to a gene: 8. The CDR3 DNA reads TGTGCCAGCAGCGCAAACCACGGGGGGACCTACGAGCAGTACTTC. Translated, it gives CASSANHGGTYEQYF. Together with reference TRBV9 and TRBJ2-7, the CDR3 gives the full variable domain: DSGVTQTPKHLITATGQRVTLRCSPRSGDLSVYWYQQSLDQGLQFLIQYYNGEERAKGNILERFSAQQFPDLHSELNLSSLELGDSALYFCASSANHGGTYEQYFGPGTRLTVT.

The rearrangement joins TRBV11-2 to TRBJ2-1; TRBD2 agrees at 11 bases. With V trimmed by 1 base and J by 10 bases, 12 bases remained unmatched. The CDR3 contains 17 residues. CDR1 and CDR2 from the germline V gene are SGHAT and FQNNGV. The CDR3 region is CASSLALLAGGPREQFF. CDR3 coding DNA: TGTGCCAGCAGCTTAGCGTTGTTAGCGGGGGGGCCTAGGGAGCAGTTCTTC.

This sequence joins TRBV19 and TRBJ2-5, with 7 nucleotides matching TRBD1. Germline lookup yields CDR1 LNHDA and CDR2 SQIVND (reference sequence). V lost 6 bases and J lost 1; bases outside the gene matches: 5. This CDR3 is built from 14 residues. CDR3 sequence (DNA): TGTGCCAGTAGCGCAGGGACAGCCCAAGAGACCCAGTACTTC. It encodes CASSAGTAQETQYF.

J is TRBJ2-7 and V is TRBV7-6; 10 nucleotides agree with TRBD1. The CDR3 is made up of 15 amino acids. The germline gives CDR1 SGHVS, CDR2 FNYEAQ. V shed 4 bases, J shed 7 bases, and the junction held 10 bases outside the gene matches. The CDR3 region has the DNA TGTGCCAGCAGCTCTTGGGGACAGGGGTATGGTGAGCAGTACTTC. Protein sequence: CASSSWGQGYGEQYF.

This clone appeared once. CDR3 sequence reads: CASSQGQSNSPLHF. The CDR3 coding sequence is TGTGCCAGCAGCCAGGGACAGTCTAATTCACCCCTCCACTTT. The rearrangement links TRBV5-5 to TRBJ1-6; 7 positions match TRBD1. The CDR3 length is 14 residues. Unmatched junction bases numbered 4, after V lost 4 bases and J lost 6 bases. Per germline, CDR1 SGHKS and CDR2 YYEKEE (reference sequence). Looking up the rest from reference TRBV5-5 and TRBJ1-6 gives the full variable domain: DAGVTQSPTHLIKTRGQQVTLRCSPISGHKSVSWYQQVLGQGPQFIFQYYEKEERGRGNFPDRFSARQFPNYSSELNVNALLLGDSALYLCASSQGQSNSPLHFGNGTRLTVT.

The CDR3 nucleotides read TGTGCCAGCAGCACGGGACTAGCCGGGCGAACAGATACGCAGTATTTT. Translated: CASSTGLAGRTDTQYF. This chain connects TRBV5-4 to TRBJ2-3, with 9 bases matching TRBD2. The CDR3 is 16 amino acids. Germline V lookup: CDR1 SGHNT, CDR2 YYREEE (reference sequence). V lost 4 bases to trimming and J lost 3 bases; unmatched junction nucleotides: 9.